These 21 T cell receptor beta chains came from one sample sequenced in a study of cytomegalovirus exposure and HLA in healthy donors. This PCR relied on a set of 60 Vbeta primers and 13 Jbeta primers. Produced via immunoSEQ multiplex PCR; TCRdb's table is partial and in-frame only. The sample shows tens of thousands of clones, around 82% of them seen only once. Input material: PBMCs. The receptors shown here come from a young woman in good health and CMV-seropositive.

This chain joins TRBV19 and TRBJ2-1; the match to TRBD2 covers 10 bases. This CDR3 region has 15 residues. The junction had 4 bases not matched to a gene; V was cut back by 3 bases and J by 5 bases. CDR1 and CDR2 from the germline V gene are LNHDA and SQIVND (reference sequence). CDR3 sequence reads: CASSMASGGNNEQFF. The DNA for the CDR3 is TGTGCCAGTAGTATGGCTAGCGGGGGAAACAATGAGCAGTTCTTC.

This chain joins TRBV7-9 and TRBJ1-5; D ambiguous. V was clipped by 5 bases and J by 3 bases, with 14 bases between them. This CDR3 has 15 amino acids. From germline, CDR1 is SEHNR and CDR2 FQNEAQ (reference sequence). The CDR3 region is CASSDEGGSNQPQHF. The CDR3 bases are TGTGCCAGCAGCGACGAGGGAGGGTCCAATCAGCCCCAGCATTTT.

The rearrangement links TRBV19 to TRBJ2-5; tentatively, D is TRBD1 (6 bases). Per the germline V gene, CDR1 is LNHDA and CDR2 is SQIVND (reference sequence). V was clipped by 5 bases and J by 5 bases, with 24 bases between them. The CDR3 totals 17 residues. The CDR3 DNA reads TGTGCCAGTAGTGGACGTACAGGGCCCCGGACCGAGGAGACCCAGTACTTC. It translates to CASSGRTGPRTEETQYF.

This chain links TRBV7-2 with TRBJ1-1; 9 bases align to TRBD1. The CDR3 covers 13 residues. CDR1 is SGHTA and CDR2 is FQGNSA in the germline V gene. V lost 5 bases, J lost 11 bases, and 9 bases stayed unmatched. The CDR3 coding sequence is TGTGCCAGCAGCGCGAACAGGGGGCAAGGGGCTTTCTTT. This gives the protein CASSANRGQGAFF.

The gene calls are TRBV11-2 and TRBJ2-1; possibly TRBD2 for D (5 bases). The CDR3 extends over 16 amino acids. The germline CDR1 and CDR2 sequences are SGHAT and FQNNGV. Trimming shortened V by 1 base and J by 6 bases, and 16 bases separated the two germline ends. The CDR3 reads CASSLGEHQLGNEQFF. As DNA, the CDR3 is TGTGCCAGCAGCTTAGGGGAACACCAACTAGGCAATGAGCAGTTCTTC. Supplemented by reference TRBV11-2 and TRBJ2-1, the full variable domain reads EAGVAQSPRYKIIEKRQSVAFWCNPISGHATLYWYQQILGQGPKLLIQFQNNGVVDDSQLPKDRFSAERLKGVDSTLKIQPAKLEDSAVYLCASSLGEHQLGNEQFFGPGTRLTVL.

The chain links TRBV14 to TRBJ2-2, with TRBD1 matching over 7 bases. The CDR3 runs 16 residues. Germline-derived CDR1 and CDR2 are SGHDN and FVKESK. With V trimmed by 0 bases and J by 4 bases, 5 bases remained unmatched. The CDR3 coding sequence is TGTGCCAGCAGCCAAGATCTTCCAGGGGGCACCGGGGAGCTGTTTTTT. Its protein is CASSQDLPGGTGELFF. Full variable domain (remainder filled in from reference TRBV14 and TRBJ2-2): EAGVTQFPSHSVIEKGQTVTLRCDPISGHDNLYWYRRVMGKEIKFLLHFVKESKQDESGMPNNRFLAERTGGTYSTLKVQPAELEDSGVYFCASSQDLPGGTGELFFGEGSRLTVL.

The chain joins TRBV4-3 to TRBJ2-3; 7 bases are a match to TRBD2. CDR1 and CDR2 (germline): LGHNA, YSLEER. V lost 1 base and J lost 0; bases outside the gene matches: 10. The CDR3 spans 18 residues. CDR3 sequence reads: CASSQAAVTSSSTDTQYF. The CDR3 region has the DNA TGCGCCAGCAGCCAAGCCGCGGTGACTAGCTCTAGCACAGATACGCAGTATTTT.

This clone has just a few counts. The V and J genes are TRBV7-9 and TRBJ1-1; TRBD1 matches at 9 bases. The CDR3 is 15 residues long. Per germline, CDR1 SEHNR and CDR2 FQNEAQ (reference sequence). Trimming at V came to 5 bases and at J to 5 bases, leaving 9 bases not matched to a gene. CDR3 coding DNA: TGTGCCAGCAGCCCACTACAGGGGGCGAGGACTGAAGCTTTCTTT. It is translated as CASSPLQGARTEAFF.

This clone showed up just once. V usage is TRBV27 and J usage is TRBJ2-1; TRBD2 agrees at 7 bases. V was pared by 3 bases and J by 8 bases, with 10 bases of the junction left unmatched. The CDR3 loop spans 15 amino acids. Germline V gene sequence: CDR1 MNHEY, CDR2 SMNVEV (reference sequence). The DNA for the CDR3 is TGTGCCAGCAGTTTCTCGACTAGCCTCTTGGATGAGCAGTTCTTC. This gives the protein CASSFSTSLLDEQFF.

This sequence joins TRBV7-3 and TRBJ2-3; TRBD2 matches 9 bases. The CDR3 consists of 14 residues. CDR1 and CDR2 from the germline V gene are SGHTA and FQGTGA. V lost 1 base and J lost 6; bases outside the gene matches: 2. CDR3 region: CASSLIAGADTQYF. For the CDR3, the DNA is TGTGCCAGCAGCTTAATAGCGGGGGCGGATACGCAGTATTTT.

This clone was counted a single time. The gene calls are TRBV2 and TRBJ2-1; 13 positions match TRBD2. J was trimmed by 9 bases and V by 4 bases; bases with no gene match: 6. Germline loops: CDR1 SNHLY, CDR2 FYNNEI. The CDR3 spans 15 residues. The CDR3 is CASSVWTSGSGEQFF. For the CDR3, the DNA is TGTGCCAGCAGTGTCTGGACTAGCGGGAGTGGTGAGCAGTTCTTC. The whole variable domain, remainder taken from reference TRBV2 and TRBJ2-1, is EPEVTQTPSHQVTQMGQEVILRCVPISNHLYFYWYRQILGQKVEFLVSFYNNEISEKSEIFDDQFSVERPDGSNFTLKIRSTKLEDSAMYFCASSVWTSGSGEQFFGPGTRLTVL.

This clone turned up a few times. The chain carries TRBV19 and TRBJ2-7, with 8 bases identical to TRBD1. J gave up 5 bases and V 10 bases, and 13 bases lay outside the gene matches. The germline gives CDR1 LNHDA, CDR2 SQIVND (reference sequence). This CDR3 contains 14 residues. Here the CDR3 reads CATRIGTGFDEQYF. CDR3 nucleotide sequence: TGTGCCACTAGAATCGGGACAGGATTCGACGAGCAGTACTTC.

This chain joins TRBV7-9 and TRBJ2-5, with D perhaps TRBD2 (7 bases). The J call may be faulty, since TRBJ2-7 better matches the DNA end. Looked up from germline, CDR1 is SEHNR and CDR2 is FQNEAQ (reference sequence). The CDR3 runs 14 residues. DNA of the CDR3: TGTGCCAGCACCCCATCGGGGGGCTTCTACGAGCAGTACTTC. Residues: CASTPSGGFYEQYF.

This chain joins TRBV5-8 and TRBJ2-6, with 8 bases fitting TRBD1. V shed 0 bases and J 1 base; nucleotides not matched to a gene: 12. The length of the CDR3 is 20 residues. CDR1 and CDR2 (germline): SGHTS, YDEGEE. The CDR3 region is CASSLGHGRGLLSGANVLTF. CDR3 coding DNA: TGTGCCAGCAGCTTGGGGCACGGCAGGGGGCTTCTTTCTGGGGCCAACGTCCTGACTTTC.

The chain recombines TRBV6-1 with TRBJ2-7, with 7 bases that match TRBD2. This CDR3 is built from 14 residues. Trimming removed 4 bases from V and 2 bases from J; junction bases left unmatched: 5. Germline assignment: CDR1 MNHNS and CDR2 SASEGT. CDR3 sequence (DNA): TGTGCCAGCAGTGGCGGGAGCCCCCCCTACGAGCAGTACTTC. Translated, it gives CASSGGSPPYEQYF.

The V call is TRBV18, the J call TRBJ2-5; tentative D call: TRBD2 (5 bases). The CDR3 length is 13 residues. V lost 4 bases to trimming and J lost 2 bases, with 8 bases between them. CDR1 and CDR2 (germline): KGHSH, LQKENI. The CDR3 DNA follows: TGTGCCAGCTCACTCGGACTGCAAGAGACCCAGTACTTC. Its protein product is CASSLGLQETQYF. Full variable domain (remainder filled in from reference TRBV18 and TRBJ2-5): NAGVMQNPRHLVRRRGQEARLRCSPMKGHSHVYWYRQLPEEGLKFMVYLQKENIIDESGMPKERFSAEFPKEGPSILRIQQVVRGDSAAYFCASSLGLQETQYFGPGTRLLVL.

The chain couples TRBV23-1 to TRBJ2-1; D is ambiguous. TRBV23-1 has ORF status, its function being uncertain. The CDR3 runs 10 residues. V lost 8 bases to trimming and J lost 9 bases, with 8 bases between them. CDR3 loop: CASHVSEQFF. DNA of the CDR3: TGCGCCAGCCACGTGAGTGAGCAGTTCTTC.

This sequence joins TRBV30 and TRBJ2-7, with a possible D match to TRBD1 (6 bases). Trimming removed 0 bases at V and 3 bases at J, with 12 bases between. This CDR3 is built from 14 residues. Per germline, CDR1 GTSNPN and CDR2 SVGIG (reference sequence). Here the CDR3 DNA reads TGTGCCTGGAGTGTACGACAGGCCATCTACGAGCAGTACTTC. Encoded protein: CAWSVRQAIYEQYF.

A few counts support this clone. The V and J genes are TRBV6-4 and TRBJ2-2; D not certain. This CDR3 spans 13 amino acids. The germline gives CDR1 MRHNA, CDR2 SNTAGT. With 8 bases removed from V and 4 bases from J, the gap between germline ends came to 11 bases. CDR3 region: CASRDSSTGELFF. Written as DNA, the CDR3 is TGTGCCAGCCGCGACTCTAGCACCGGGGAGCTGTTTTTT.

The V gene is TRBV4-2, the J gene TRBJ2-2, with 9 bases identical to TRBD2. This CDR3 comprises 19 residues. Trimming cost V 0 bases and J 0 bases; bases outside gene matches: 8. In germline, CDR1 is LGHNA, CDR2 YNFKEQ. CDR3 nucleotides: TGTGCCAGCAGCCAAGATGTCCAGCGGGGGGCCGCGAACACCGGGGAGCTGTTTTTT. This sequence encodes CASSQDVQRGAANTGELFF.

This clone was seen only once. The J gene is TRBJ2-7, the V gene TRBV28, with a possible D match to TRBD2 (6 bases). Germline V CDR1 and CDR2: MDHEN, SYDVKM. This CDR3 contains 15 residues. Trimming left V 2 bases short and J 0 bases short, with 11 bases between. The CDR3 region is CASSLGTASSYEQYF. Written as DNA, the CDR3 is TGTGCCAGCAGTTTAGGGACTGCGAGCTCCTACGAGCAGTACTTC. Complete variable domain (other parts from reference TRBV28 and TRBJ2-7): DVKVTQSSRYLVKRTGEKVFLECVQDMDHENMFWYRQDPGLGLRLIYFSYDVKMKEKGDIPEGYSVSREKKERFSLILESASTNQTSMYLCASSLGTASSYEQYFGPGTRLTVT.